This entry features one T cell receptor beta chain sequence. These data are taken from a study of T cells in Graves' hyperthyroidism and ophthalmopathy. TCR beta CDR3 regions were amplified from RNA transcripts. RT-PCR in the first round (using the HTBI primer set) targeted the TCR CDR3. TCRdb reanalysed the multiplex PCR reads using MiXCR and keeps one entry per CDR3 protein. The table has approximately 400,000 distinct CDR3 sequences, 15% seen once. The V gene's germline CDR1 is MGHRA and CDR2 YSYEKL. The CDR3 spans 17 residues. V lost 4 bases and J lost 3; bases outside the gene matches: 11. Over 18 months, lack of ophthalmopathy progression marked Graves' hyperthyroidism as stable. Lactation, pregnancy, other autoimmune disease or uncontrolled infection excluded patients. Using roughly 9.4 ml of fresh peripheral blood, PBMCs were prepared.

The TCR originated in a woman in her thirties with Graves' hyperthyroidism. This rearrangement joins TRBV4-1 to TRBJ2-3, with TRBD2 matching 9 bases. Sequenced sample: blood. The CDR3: CASSRSKLREGTDTQYF. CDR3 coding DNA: TGCGCCAGCAGCCGTTCGAAGTTGCGGGAGGGGACAGATACGCAGTATTTT.